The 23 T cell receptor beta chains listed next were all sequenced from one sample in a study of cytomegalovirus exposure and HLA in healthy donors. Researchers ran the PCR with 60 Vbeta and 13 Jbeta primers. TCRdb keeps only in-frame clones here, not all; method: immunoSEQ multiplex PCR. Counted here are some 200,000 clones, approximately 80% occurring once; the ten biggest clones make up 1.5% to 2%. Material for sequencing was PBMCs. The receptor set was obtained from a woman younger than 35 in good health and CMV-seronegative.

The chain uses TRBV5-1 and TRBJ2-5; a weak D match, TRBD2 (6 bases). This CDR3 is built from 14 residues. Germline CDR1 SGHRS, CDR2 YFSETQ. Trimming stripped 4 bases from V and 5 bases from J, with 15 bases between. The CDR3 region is CASSPSGRGETQYF. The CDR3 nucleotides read TGCGCCAGCAGCCCGAGCGGGCGAGGGGAGACCCAGTACTTC.

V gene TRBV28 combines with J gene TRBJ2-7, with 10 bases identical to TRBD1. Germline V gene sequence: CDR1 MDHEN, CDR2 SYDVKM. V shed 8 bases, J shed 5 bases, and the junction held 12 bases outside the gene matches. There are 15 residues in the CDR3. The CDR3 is CASFSPGQGSHEQYF. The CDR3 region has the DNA TGTGCCAGCTTCTCTCCGGGACAGGGGAGCCACGAGCAGTACTTC.

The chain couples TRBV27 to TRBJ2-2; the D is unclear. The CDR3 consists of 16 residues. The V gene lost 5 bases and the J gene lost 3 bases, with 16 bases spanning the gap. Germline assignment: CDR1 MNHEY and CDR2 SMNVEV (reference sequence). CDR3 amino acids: CASSNPVGLDTGELFF. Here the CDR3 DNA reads TGTGCCAGCAGTAACCCCGTTGGGCTCGACACCGGGGAGCTGTTTTTT.

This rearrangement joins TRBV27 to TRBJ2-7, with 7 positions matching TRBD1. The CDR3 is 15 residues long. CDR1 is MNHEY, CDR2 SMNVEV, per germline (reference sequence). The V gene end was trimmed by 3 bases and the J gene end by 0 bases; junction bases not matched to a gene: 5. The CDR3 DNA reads TGTGCCAGCAGTTTGGACAGGTTTTTCTCCTACGAGCAGTACTTC. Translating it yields CASSLDRFFSYEQYF.

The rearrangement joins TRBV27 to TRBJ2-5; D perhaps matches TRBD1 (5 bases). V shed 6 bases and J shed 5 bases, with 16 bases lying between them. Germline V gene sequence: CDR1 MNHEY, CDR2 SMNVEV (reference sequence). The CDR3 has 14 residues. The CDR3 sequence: CASRDIPEGETQYF. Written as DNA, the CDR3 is TGTGCCAGCAGGGACATTCCCGAAGGGGAGACCCAGTACTTC.

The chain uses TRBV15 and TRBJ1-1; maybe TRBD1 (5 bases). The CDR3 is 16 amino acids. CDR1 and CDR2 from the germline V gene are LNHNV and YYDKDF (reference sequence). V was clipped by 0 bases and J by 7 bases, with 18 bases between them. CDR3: CATSRDLVGRGGEAFF. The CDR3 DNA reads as TGTGCCACCAGCAGAGATTTGGTAGGGCGGGGGGGTGAAGCTTTCTTT.

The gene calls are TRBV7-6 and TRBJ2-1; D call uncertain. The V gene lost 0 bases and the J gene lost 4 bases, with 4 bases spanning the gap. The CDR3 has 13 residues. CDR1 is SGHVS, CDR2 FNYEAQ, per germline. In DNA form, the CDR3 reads TGTGCCAGCAGCTTAGCGCAGTACAATGAGCAGTTCTTC. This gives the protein CASSLAQYNEQFF.

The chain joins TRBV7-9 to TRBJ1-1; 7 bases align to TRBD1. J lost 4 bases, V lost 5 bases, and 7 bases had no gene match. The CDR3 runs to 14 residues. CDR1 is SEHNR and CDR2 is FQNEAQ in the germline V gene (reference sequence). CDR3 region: CASSARQGGTEAFF. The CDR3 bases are TGTGCCAGCAGCGCTAGACAGGGTGGCACTGAAGCTTTCTTT.

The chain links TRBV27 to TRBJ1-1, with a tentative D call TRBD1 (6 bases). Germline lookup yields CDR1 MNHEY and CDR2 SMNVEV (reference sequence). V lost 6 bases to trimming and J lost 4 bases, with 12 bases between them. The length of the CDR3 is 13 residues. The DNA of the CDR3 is TGTGCCAGCAGCCAAACAGGGTTCACTGAAGCTTTCTTT. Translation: CASSQTGFTEAFF.

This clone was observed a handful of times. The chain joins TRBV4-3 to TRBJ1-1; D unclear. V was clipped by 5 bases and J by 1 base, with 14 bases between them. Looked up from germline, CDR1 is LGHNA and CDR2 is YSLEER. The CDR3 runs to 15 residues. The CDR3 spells CASSSDMQENTEAFF. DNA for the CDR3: TGCGCCAGCAGCTCGGATATGCAGGAGAACACTGAAGCTTTCTTT.

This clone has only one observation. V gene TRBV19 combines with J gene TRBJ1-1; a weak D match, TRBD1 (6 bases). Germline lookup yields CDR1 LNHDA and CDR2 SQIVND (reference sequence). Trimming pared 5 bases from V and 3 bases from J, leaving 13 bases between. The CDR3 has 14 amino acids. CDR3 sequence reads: CASSLEGGYTEAFF. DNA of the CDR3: TGTGCCAGTAGTCTCGAAGGGGGATACACTGAAGCTTTCTTT.

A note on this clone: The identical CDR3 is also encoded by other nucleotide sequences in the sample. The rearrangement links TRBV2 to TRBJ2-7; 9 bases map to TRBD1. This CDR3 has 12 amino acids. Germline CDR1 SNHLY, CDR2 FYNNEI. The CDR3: CASKGQGWEQYV. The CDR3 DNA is TGCGCCAGCAAGGGACAGGGCTGGGAGCAGTACGTC.

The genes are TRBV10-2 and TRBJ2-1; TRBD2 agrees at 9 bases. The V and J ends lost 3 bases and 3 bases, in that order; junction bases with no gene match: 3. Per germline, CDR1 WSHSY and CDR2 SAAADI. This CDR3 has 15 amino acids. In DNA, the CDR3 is TGCGCCAGCAGTGATCCTAGCGGGAACTACAATGAGCAGTTCTTC. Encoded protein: CASSDPSGNYNEQFF.

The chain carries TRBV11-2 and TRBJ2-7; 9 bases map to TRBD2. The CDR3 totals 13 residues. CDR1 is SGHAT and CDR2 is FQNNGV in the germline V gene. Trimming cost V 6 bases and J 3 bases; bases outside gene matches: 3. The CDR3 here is CASRTSGRYEQYF. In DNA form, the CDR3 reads TGTGCCAGCAGGACTAGCGGCCGCTACGAGCAGTACTTC.

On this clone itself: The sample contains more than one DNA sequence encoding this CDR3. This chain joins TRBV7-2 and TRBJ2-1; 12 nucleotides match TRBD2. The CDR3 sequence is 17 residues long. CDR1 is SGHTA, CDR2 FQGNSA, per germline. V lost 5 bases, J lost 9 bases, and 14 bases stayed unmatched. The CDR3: CASSPPGLAGGQGEQFF. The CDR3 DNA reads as TGTGCCAGCAGCCCGCCAGGGCTAGCGGGAGGGCAAGGTGAGCAGTTCTTC.

The CDR3 DNA is TGTGCCAGCAGACCGGGACAGGGATCTGGAAACACCATATATTTT. Translation: CASRPGQGSGNTIYF. The chain employs TRBV7-9 and TRBJ1-3, with 9 bases that match TRBD1. Per germline, CDR1 SEHNR and CDR2 FQNEAQ (reference sequence). V lost 6 bases and J lost 1; bases outside the gene matches: 4. This CDR3 comprises 15 residues.

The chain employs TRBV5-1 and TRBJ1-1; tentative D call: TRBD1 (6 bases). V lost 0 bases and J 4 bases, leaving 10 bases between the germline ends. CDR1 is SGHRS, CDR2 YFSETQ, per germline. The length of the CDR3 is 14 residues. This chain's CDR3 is CASSLGAGATEAFF. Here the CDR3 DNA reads TGCGCCAGCAGCTTGGGGGCAGGGGCCACTGAAGCTTTCTTT.

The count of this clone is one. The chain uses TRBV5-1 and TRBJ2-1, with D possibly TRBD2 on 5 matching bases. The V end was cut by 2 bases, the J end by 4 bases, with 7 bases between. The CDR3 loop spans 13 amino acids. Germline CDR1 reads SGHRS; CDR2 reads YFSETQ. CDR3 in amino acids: CASSFGVYNEQFF. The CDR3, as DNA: TGCGCCAGCAGCTTCGGGGTATACAATGAGCAGTTCTTC.

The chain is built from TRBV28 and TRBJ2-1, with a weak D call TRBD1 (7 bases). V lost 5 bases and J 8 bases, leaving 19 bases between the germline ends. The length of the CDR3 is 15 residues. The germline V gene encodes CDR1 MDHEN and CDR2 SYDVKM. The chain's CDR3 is CASSPQGSGGYEQFF. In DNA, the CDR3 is TGTGCCAGCAGTCCACAGGGGTCCGGGGGCTATGAGCAGTTCTTC.

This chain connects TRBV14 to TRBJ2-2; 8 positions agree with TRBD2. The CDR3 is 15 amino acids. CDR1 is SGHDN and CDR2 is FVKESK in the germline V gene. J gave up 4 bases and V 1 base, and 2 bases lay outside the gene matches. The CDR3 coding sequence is TGTGCCAGCAGCCAAGTTCGGGGGGGCACCGGGGAGCTGTTTTTT. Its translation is CASSQVRGGTGELFF.

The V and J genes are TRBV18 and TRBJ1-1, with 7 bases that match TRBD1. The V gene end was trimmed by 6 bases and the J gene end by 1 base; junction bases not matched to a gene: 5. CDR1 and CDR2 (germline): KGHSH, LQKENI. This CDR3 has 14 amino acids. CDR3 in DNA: TGTGCCAGCTCCCCTGCAGGGGGGAACACTGAAGCTTTCTTT. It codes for CASSPAGGNTEAFF.

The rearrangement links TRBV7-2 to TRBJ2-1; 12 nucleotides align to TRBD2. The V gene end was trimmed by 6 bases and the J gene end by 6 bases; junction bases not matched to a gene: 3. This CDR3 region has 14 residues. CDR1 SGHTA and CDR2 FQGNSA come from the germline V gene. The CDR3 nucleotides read TGTGCCAGCAGGCGACTAGCGGGAGCCAATGAGCAGTTCTTC. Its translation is CASRRLAGANEQFF.

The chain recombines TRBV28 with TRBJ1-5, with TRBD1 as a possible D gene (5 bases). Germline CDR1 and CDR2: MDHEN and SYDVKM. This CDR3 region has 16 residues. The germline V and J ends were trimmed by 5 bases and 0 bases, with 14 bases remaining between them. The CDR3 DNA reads TGTGCCAGCAGTCGAAGCGGGGCCGATAGCAATCAGCCCCAGCATTTT. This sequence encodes CASSRSGADSNQPQHF.